This T cell receptor beta chain was documented in a study of blood T cells in healthy people across ages. It was with a sample-barcoded 5' primer and a J-beta primer mix that a second PCR of about 6 to 11 cycles was run. Paired-end reads containing CDR3 totaled no fewer than 3 million for each sample. Each CDR3 protein is one row after TCRdb ran MiXCR on the 5' RACE reads. The sample includes 750,000 to 1,000,000 distinct CDR3 sequences, about 29% of them seen just once. The CDR3 covers 15 residues. Losses at the gene ends were 4 bases for V and 3 bases for J; bases not matched to a gene: 3. Germline V gene lookup returns CDR1 KGHSH and CDR2 LQKENI. In its sample, this clonotype was seen many times. These data were likewise used in another study, on T cells of mothers and their children. That work adds: Sequencing returned over 8 million TCR beta CDR3 reads per mother and roughly 3.1 million per child.

The chain employs TRBV18 and TRBJ2-7; TRBD2 agrees at 13 bases. Sequencing was done on a sample of blood. The clonotype was recovered from a woman aged 40 to 50 in good health. CDR3 in DNA: TGTGCCAGCTCACTCGGACTAGCGGGGGTCTACGAGCAGTACTTC. It translates to CASSLGLAGVYEQYF.